This passage covers 17 T cell receptor beta chains from one sample sequenced in a study of PD-L1 blockade in urothelial cancer. Sequencing was performed with immunoSEQ multiplex PCR; in TCRdb, only in-frame clones are kept and a portion is missing. The sample contains approximately 100,000 clones, roughly nine tenths of which appear only once. Sequenced material: PBMCs, taken around atezolizumab (anti-PD-L1) treatment. These receptors originate from a woman older than 75 with urothelial cancer.

The genes are TRBV5-1 and TRBJ2-5; 8 bases map to TRBD1. This CDR3 has 16 residues. V shed 1 base and J 4 bases; nucleotides not matched to a gene: 9. CDR1 SGHRS and CDR2 YFSETQ come from the germline V gene. CDR3 nucleotide sequence: TGCGCCAGCAGCTTGTCCGGGCAGGGGGCGAGAGAGACCCAGTACTTC. Encoded protein: CASSLSGQGARETQYF.

The rearrangement links TRBV10-3 to TRBJ2-2, with D perhaps matching TRBD2 (6 bases). In germline, CDR1 is ENHRY, CDR2 SYGVKD. Trimming left V 11 bases short and J 0 bases short, with 13 bases between. The CDR3 spans 14 residues. The CDR3, as DNA: TGTGCCTCCGGAGGAGGGGCGAACACCGGGGAGCTGTTTTTT. Translation: CASGGGANTGELFF.

The table lists this clone with a count of one. The chain joins TRBV10-3 to TRBJ2-7; 11 bases map to TRBD2. This CDR3 is built from 15 residues. CDR1 and CDR2 (germline): ENHRY, SYGVKD. V was clipped by 6 bases and J by 3 bases; unmatched bases: 7. CDR3 DNA: TGTGCCATCAGAGAACTAGCGGGAGTTGGCTACGAGCAGTACTTC. This translates into CAIRELAGVGYEQYF.

This chain links TRBV13 with TRBJ2-1, with TRBD2 matching over 9 bases. Germline V gene lookup returns CDR1 PRHDT and CDR2 FYEKMQ (reference sequence). Germline trimming cut 5 bases from V and 6 bases from J; bases unmatched to any gene: 11. The CDR3 contains 16 residues. The CDR3 coding sequence is TGTGCCAGCAGCATACCCGGACTAGCGCCCGTCAATGAGCAGTTCTTC. This translates into CASSIPGLAPVNEQFF.

V and J are TRBV27 and TRBJ1-4; a possible D gene is TRBD1 (5 bases). Germline V gene lookup returns CDR1 MNHEY and CDR2 SMNVEV (reference sequence). V lost 7 bases and J 5 bases, leaving 17 bases between the germline ends. The CDR3 is 15 residues long. CDR3 sequence: CASMRERGVNEKLFF. The DNA of the CDR3 is TGTGCCAGCATGAGGGAGCGGGGGGTAAATGAAAAACTGTTTTTT.

The CDR3 reads CASRRQSSGNTIYF. The CDR3 coding sequence is TGTGCCAGTAGACGACAGAGCTCTGGAAACACCATATATTTT. The chain recombines TRBV19 with TRBJ1-3, with D maybe TRBD1 (5 bases). CDR1 and CDR2 from the germline V gene are LNHDA and SQIVND (reference sequence). The germline V and J ends were trimmed by 6 bases and 0 bases, with 9 bases remaining between them. This CDR3 has 14 residues.

Details on this clone: At the DNA level, this CDR3 is encoded by other sequences in the same sample as well. CDR3 in DNA: TGTGCCAGCAGCGTAGGTCGGGGTAACACTGAAGCTTTCTTT. Translated: CASSVGRGNTEAFF. The genes are TRBV9 and TRBJ1-1; the D is unclear. Germline CDR1 reads SGDLS; CDR2 reads YYNGEE. This CDR3 contains 14 residues. V lost 0 bases and J lost 2, with 8 bases in between.

The chain has TRBV18 and TRBJ2-7, with TRBD2 matching 9 bases. The germline CDR1 and CDR2 sequences are KGHSH and LQKENI. V gave up 5 bases and J gave up 7 bases; unmatched junction bases: 18. There are 17 residues in the CDR3. DNA for the CDR3: TGTGCCAGCTCATCCAACCGGCGAGCGGGAGGAGTGAGGGAGCAGTACTTC. Its translation: CASSSNRRAGGVREQYF.

This chain links TRBV4-2 with TRBJ2-2; D gene unclear. This CDR3 has 16 residues. Trimming took off 0 bases at V and 4 bases at J, with 12 bases between the two ends. CDR1 and CDR2 from the germline V gene are LGHNA and YNFKEQ. In DNA, the CDR3 is TGTGCCAGCAGCCAAGATCTGGGCCTACCCACCGGGGAGCTGTTTTTT. Translated: CASSQDLGLPTGELFF.

CDR3 coding DNA: TGTGCCATCAGCCCGACAGCCGCAACTAATGAAAAACTGTTTTTT. It translates to CAISPTAATNEKLFF. The genes are TRBV10-3 and TRBJ1-4, with TRBD1 as a possible D gene (5 bases). Per the germline V gene, CDR1 is ENHRY and CDR2 is SYGVKD. This CDR3 is built from 15 residues. V was shortened by 6 bases and J by 0 bases, with 11 bases between the two germline ends.

This rearrangement joins TRBV5-4 to TRBJ2-3; 8 nucleotides match TRBD2. J lost 4 bases, V lost 0 bases, and 4 bases had no gene match. The germline CDR1 and CDR2 sequences are SGHNT and YYREEE (reference sequence). The CDR3 covers 15 residues. The CDR3 nucleotides are TGTGCCAGCAGCTTGGGACTAGCGTTCTCAGATACGCAGTATTTT. This codes for CASSLGLAFSDTQYF. The full variable domain, rest sourced from reference TRBV5-4 and TRBJ2-3, is ETGVTQSPTHLIKTRGQQVTLRCSSQSGHNTVSWYQQALGQGPQFIFQYYREEENGRGNFPPRFSGLQFPNYSSELNVNALELDDSALYLCASSLGLAFSDTQYFGPGTRLTVL.

The chain combines TRBV5-1 with TRBJ2-6; 8 bases are a match to TRBD1. CDR1 and CDR2 from the germline V gene are SGHRS and YFSETQ. The CDR3 is made up of 20 amino acids. J was trimmed by 2 bases and V by 4 bases; bases with no gene match: 17. The CDR3 protein is CASSRTGLKASLAGANVLTF. In nucleotides, the CDR3 is TGCGCCAGCAGCCGGACAGGGCTAAAAGCTTCCCTCGCTGGGGCCAACGTCCTGACTTTC.

The J gene is TRBJ1-1, the V gene TRBV25-1; 9 positions agree with TRBD1. The V gene's germline CDR1 is MGHDK and CDR2 SYGVNS. CDR3 length equals 11 residues. The V segment lost 4 bases and the J segment 11 bases; nucleotides outside the gene matches: 2. The CDR3 DNA reads TGTGCCAGCAGTGTTACAGGGGGCGCTTTCTTT. Translating gives CASSVTGGAFF.

The chain carries TRBV5-4 and TRBJ2-3; 7 bases align to TRBD2. The CDR3 length is 16 residues. V shed 6 bases and J 2 bases; nucleotides not matched to a gene: 12. The V gene's germline CDR1 is SGHNT and CDR2 YYREEE (reference sequence). CDR3 amino acids: CASTPWASGHTDTQYF. CDR3 coding DNA: TGTGCCAGCACCCCATGGGCTAGCGGTCACACAGATACGCAGTATTTT.

The chain carries TRBV5-1 and TRBJ1-3; D might be TRBD1 (5 bases). V was pared by 1 base and J by 0 bases, with 14 bases between. Germline-derived CDR1 and CDR2 are SGHRS and YFSETQ. The CDR3 length is 17 residues. CDR3 residues: CASSLWGDLSSGNTIYF. For the CDR3, the DNA is TGCGCCAGCAGCTTGTGGGGGGACTTGAGCTCTGGAAACACCATATATTTT.

The chain is built from TRBV7-3 and TRBJ2-1; 7 bases are shared with TRBD1. V lost 5 bases to trimming and J lost 7 bases; unmatched junction nucleotides: 5. The germline V gene encodes CDR1 SGHTA and CDR2 FQGTGA. CDR3 length equals 13 residues. CDR3 loop: CASSKTQGNEQFF. In DNA, the CDR3 is TGTGCCAGCAGCAAAACACAGGGGAATGAGCAGTTCTTC. Variable domain in full (rest from reference TRBV7-3 and TRBJ2-1): GAGVSQTPSNKVTEKGKYVELRCDPISGHTALYWYRQSLGQGPEFLIYFQGTGAADDSGLPNDRFFAVRPEGSVSTLKIQRTERGDSAVYLCASSKTQGNEQFFGPGTRLTVL.

This chain uses TRBV19 with TRBJ1-5; a possible D gene is TRBD1 (5 bases). Germline loops: CDR1 LNHDA, CDR2 SQIVND (reference sequence). CDR3 length: 17 amino acids. Deletions cut 5 bases from V and 3 bases from J, with 20 bases between. CDR3 loop: CASSPVRGGSINQPQHF. The CDR3 DNA is TGTGCCAGTAGTCCCGTACGGGGGGGATCAATCAATCAGCCCCAGCATTTT.